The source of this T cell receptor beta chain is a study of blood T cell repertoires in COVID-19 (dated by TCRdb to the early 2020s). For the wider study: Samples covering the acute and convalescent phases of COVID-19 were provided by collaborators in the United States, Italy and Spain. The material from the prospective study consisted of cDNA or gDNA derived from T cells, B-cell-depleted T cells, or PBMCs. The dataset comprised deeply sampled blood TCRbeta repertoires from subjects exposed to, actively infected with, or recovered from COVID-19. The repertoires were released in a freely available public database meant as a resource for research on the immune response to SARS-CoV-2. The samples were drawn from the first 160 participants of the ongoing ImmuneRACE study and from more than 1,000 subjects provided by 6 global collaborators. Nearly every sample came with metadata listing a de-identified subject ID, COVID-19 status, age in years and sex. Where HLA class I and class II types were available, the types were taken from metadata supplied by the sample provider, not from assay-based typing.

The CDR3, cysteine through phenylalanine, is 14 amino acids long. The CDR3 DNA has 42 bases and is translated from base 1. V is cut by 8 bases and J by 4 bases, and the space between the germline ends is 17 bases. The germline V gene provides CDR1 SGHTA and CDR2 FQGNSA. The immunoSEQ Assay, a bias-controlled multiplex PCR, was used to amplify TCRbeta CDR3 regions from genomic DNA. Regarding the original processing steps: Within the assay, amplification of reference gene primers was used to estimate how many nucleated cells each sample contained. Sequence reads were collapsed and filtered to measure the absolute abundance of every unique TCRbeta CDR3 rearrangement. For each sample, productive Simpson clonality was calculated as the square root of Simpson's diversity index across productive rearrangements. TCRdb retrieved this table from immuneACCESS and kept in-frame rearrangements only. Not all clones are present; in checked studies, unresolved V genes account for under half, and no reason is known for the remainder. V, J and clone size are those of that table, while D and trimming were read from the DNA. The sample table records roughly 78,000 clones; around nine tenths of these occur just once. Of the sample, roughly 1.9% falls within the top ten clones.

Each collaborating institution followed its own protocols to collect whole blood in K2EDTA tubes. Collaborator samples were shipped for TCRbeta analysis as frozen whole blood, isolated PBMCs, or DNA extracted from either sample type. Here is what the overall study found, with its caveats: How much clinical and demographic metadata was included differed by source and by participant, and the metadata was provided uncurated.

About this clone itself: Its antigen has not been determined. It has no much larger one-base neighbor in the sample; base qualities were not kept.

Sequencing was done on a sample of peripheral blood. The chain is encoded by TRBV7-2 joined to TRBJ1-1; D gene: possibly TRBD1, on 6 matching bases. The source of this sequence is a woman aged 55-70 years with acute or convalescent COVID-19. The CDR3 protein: CASPPTGLFTEAFF. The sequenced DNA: TGTGCCAGCCCTCCCACAGGGCTATTCACTGAAGCTTTCTTT.